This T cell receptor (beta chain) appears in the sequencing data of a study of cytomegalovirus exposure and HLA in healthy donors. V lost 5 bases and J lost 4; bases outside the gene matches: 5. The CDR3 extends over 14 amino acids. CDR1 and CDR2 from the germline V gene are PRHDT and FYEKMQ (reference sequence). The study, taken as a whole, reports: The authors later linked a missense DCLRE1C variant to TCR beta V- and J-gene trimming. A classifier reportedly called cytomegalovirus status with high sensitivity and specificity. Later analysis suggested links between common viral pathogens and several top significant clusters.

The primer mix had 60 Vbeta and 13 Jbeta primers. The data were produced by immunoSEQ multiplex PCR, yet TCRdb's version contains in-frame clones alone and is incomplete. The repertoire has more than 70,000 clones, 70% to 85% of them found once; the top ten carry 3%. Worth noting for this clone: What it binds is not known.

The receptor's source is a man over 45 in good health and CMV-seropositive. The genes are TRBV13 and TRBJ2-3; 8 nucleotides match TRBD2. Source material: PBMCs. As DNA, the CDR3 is TGTGCCAGCAGCGAAGGACTAGCTTCAGATACGCAGTATTTT. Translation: CASSEGLASDTQYF.